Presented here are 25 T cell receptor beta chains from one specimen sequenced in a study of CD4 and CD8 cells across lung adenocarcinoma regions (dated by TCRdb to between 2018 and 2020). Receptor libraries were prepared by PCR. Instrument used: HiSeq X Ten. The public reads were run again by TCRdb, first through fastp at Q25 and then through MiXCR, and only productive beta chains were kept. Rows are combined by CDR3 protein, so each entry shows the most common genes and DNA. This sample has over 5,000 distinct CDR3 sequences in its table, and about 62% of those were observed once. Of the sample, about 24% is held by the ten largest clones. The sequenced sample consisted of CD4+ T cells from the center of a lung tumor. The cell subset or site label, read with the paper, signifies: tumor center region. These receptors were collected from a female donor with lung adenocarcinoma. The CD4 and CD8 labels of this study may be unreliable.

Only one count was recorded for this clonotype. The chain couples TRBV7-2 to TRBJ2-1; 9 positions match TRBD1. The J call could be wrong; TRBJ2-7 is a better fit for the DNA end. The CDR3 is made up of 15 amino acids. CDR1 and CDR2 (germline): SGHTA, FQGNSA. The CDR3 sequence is CASSLEDRGYNEQYF. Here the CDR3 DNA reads TGTGCCAGCAGCTTAGAGGACAGGGGATACAATGAGCAGTACTTC.

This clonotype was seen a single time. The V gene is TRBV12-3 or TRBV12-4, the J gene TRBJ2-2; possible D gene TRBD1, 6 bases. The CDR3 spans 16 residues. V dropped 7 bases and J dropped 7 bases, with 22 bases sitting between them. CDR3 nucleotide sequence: TGTGCCAGCACCCGGCAGGGGCCCCCGTCGGTCGGGGAGCTGTTTTTT. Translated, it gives CASTRQGPPSVGELFF.

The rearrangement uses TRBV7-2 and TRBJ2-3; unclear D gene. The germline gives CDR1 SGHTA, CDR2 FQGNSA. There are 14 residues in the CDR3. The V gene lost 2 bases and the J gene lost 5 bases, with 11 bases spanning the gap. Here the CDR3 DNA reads TGTGCCAGCAGCTTACTCTCAAGCGTAGATACGCAGTATTTT. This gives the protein CASSLLSSVDTQYF.

CDR3 in DNA: TGTGCCAGCAGTAAGGGGGGCTTGGGTCAAGAGACCCAGTACTTC. This encodes CASSKGGLGQETQYF. The chain has TRBV27 and TRBJ2-5; D may match TRBD1 or TRBD2 (6 bases each). Trimming left V 5 bases short and J 2 bases short, with 15 bases between. Germline V gene data show CDR1 as MNHEY and CDR2 as SMNVEV (reference sequence). This CDR3 is built from 15 residues.

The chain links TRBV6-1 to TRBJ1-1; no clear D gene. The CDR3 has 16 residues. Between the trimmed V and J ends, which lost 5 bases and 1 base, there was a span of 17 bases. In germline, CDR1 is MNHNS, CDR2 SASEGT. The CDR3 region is CASSPGPTQKNTEAFF. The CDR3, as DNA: TGTGCCAGCAGTCCCGGACCGACTCAAAAGAACACTGAAGCTTTCTTT.

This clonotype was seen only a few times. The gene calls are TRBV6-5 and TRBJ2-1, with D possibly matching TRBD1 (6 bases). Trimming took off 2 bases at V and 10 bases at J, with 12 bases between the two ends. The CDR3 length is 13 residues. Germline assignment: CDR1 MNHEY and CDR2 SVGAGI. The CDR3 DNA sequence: TGTGCCAGCAGTTACGGAATAAGGGGGGAGCAGTTCTTC. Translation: CASSYGIRGEQFF.

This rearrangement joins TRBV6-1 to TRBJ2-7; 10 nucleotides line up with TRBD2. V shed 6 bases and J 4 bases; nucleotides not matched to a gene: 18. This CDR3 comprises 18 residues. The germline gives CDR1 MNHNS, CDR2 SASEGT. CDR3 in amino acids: CASRQRGTSVSLAYEQYF. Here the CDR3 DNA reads TGTGCCAGCAGACAACGTGGGACTAGCGTTTCGCTGGCTTACGAGCAGTACTTC.

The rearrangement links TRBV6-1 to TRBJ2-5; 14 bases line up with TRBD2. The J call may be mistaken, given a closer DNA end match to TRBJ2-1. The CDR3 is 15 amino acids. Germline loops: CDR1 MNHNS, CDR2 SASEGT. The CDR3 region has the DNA TGTGCCAGCAGTGCAGGGACTAGCGGGAGACTGGGGCAGTTCTTC. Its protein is CASSAGTSGRLGQFF.

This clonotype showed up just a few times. The CDR3 DNA sequence: TGTGCCAGCACCCAACTAGCGGGGGGGATCTACGAGCAGTACTTC. Its translation: CASTQLAGGIYEQYF. V usage is TRBV7-2 and J usage is TRBJ2-7; 13 nucleotides line up with TRBD2. The length of the CDR3 is 15 residues. Per germline, CDR1 SGHTA and CDR2 FQGNSA. After removal of 7 bases from V and 3 bases from J, the junction contained 6 bases not matched to a gene.

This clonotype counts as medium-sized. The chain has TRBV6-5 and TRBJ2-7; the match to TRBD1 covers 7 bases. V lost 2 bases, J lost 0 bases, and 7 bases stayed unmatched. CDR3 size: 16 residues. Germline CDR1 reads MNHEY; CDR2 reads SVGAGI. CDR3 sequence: CASSYRGQTYSYEQYF. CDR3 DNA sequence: TGTGCCAGCAGTTACCGGGGACAGACCTACTCCTACGAGCAGTACTTC.

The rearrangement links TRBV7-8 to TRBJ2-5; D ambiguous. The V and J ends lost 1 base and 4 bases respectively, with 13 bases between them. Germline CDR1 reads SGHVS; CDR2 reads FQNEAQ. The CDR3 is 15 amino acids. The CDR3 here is CASSLVVGSGETQYF. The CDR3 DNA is TGTGCCAGCAGCTTAGTTGTGGGAAGTGGAGAGACCCAGTACTTC.

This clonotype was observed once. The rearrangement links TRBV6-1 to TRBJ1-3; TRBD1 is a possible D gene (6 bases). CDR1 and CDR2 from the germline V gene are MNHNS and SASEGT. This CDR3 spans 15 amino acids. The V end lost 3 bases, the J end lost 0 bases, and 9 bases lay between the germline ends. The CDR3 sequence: CASSDGGNSGNTIYF. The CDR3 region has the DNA TGTGCCAGCAGTGATGGGGGCAACTCTGGAAACACCATATATTTT.

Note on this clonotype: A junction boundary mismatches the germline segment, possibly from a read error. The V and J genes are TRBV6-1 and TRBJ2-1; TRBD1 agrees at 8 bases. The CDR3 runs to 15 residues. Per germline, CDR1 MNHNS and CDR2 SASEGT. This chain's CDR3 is CASGKQGVTYNEQFF. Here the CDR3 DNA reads TGTGCCAGCGGTAAACAGGGGGTTACCTACAATGAGCAGTTCTTT.

The CDR3, as DNA: TGTGCCAGCAGCTTAGTGAGGGCGGGAAACACCATATATTTT. It yields the protein CASSLVRAGNTIYF. This sequence joins TRBV7-2 and TRBJ1-3; D is unresolved. The V gene lost 1 base and the J gene lost 4 bases, with 8 bases spanning the gap. CDR1 and CDR2 from the germline V gene are SGHTA and FQGNSA. This CDR3 region has 14 residues.

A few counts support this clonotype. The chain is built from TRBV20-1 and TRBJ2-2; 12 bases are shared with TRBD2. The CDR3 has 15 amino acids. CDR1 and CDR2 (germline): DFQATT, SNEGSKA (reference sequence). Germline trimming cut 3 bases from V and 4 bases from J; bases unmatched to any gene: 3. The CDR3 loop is CSARTSGGFTGELFF. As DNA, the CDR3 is TGCAGTGCTAGGACTAGCGGGGGCTTCACCGGGGAGCTGTTTTTT.

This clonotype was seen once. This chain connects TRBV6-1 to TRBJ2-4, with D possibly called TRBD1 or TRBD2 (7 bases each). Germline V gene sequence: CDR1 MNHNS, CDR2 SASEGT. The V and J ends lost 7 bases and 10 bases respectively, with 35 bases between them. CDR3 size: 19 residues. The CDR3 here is CASTLTMGLGGGGKEIQYF. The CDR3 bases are TGTGCCAGCACCCTGACTATGGGACTCGGGGGAGGGGGCAAAGAGATTCAGTACTTC.

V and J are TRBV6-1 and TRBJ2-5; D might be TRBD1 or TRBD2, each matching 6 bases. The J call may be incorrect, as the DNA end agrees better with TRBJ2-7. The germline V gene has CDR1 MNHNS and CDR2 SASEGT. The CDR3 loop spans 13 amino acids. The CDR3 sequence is CASTLGGNREQYF. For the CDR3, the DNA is TGTGCCAGCACCCTAGGGGGGAACCGCGAGCAGTACTTC.

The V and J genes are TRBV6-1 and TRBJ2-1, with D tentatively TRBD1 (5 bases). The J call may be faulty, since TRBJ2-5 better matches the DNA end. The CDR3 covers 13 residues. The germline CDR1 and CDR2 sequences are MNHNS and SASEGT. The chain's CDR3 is CASSEAGQETQYF. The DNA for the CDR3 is TGTGCCAGCAGTGAGGCAGGGCAAGAGACCCAGTACTTC.

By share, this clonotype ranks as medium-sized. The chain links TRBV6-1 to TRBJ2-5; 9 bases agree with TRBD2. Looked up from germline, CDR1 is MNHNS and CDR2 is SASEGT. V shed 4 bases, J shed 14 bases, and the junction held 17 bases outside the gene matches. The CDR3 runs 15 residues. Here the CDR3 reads CASSGDSAGGQPLYF. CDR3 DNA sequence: TGTGCCAGCAGTGGAGATTCAGCGGGAGGCCAACCCCTTTACTTC.

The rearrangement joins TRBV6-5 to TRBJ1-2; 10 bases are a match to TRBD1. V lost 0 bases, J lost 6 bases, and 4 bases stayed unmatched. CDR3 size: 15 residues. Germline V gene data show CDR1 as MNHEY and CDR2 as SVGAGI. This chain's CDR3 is CASSYSTGGIHGYTF. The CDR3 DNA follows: TGTGCCAGCAGTTACTCGACAGGGGGCATCCATGGCTACACCTTC.

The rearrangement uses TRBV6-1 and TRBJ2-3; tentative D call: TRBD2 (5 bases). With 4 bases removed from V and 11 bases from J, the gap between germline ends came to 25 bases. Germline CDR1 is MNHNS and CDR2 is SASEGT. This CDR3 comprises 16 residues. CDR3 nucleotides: TGTGCCAGCAGTGGAAAAGCGGCTGTGAGTACCGAGGAGCAGTATTTT. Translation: CASSGKAAVSTEEQYF.

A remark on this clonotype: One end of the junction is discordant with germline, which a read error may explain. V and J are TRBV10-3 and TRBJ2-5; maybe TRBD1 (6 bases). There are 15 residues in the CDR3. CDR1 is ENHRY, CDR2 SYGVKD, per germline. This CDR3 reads CAGGPVGRGPETQYF. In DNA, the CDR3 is TGTGCCGGGGGCCCCGTGGGCCGTGGCCCAGAGACCCAGTATTTC.

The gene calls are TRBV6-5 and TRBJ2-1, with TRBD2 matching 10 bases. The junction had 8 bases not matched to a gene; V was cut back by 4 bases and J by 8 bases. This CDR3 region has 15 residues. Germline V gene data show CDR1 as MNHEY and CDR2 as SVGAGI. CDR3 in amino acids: CASSLGLAFLDEQFF. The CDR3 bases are TGTGCCAGCAGTTTGGGACTAGCGTTCTTGGATGAGCAGTTCTTC.

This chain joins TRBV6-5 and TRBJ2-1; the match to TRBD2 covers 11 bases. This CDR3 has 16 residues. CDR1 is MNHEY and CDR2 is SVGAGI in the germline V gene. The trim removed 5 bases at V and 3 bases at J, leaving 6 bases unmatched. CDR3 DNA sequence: TGTGCCAGCAGTACCCGACTAGCGGGGAACTACAATGAGCAGTTCTTC. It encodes CASSTRLAGNYNEQFF.

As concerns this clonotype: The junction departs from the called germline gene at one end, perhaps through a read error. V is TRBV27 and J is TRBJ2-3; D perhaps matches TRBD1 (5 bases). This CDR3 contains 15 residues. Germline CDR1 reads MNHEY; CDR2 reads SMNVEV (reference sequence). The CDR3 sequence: CASSGLGSGASTQYF. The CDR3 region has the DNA TGTGCCAGCAGCGGGCTGGGCTCTGGGGCCAGCACGCAGTATTTC.